What follows are 10 T cell receptor beta chains derived from one specimen sequenced in a study of yellow fever vaccine responses in identical twins. In TCRdb, the RT-PCR reads were re-called with MiXCR into one record per CDR3 protein. The table includes a few thousand distinct CDR3 sequences, roughly four fifths detected once. The sample consisted of T cells from blood (PBMCs), unsorted or a sorted subset (not recorded which), taken before or after yellow fever vaccination (not recorded which). The receptor set was obtained from a woman in her late teens or twenties who received the yellow fever vaccine.

The table lists this clonotype with a count of one. One end of the junction varies from germline; a read error may be responsible. The V gene is TRBV7-3, the J gene TRBJ1-1, with D hard to call. This CDR3 region has 15 residues. The germline gives CDR1 SGHTA, CDR2 FQGTGA. CDR3 protein: CASSLTPWIGTEAFF. CDR3 DNA: TGCGCCAGCAGCTTAACACCATGGATAGGCACTGAAGCTTTCTTT.

The rearrangement links TRBV10-1 to TRBJ1-1; 7 positions agree with TRBD1. The V segment lost 4 bases and the J segment 4 bases; nucleotides outside the gene matches: 3. Germline CDR1 is WNHNN and CDR2 is SYGVQD (reference sequence). This CDR3 has 13 amino acids. CDR3 region: CASSVAGGTEAFF. CDR3 in DNA: TGCGCCAGCAGTGTGGCAGGGGGCACTGAAGCTTTCTTT.

The chain joins TRBV29-1 to TRBJ2-7; the D is unclear. V lost 4 bases and J lost 3, with 10 bases in between. CDR1 SQVTM and CDR2 ANQGSEA come from the germline V gene. This CDR3 region has 12 residues. CDR3 in amino acids: CSVAATFYEQYF. The CDR3 nucleotides are TGCAGCGTTGCCGCCACCTTCTACGAGCAGTACTTC.

This chain uses TRBV29-1 with TRBJ2-1; 8 bases are shared with TRBD2. This CDR3 is built from 14 residues. Germline CDR1 reads SQVTM; CDR2 reads ANQGSEA. V was clipped by 5 bases and J by 2 bases; unmatched bases: 5. CDR3: CSVLTSGTYNEQFF. CDR3 bases: TGCAGCGTTCTTACTAGCGGAACCTACAATGAGCAGTTCTTC.

This rearrangement joins TRBV10-1 to TRBJ1-2; no reliable D call. V lost 0 bases and J lost 6, with 8 bases in between. The CDR3 consists of 13 residues. Looked up from germline, CDR1 is WNHNN and CDR2 is SYGVQD (reference sequence). CDR3 region: CASSESAVNGYTF. CDR3 DNA: TGCGCCAGCAGTGAGTCGGCGGTCAATGGCTACACCTTC.

The chain carries TRBV18 and TRBJ2-5; unclear D gene. The CDR3 runs to 16 residues. V lost 2 bases to trimming and J lost 0 bases, with 13 bases between them. Germline lookup yields CDR1 KGHSH and CDR2 LQKENI. This CDR3 reads CASSPNSAGNQETQYF. The DNA of the CDR3 is TGTGCCAGCTCACCAAATTCGGCTGGGAACCAAGAGACCCAGTACTTC.

There are a few counts of this clonotype. This chain links TRBV2 with TRBJ1-5; TRBD1 is a possible D gene (6 bases). CDR3 length: 14 residues. The V and J ends lost 5 bases and 7 bases respectively, with 15 bases between them. CDR1 and CDR2 from the germline V gene are SNHLY and FYNNEI. The CDR3 region is CASSFTPGQQPQHF. The DNA for the CDR3 is TGTGCCAGCAGTTTTACGCCGGGACAACAGCCCCAGCATTTT.

The V gene is TRBV18, the J gene TRBJ1-6, with TRBD1 as a possible D gene (5 bases). Trimming shortened V by 3 bases and J by 4 bases, and 13 bases separated the two germline ends. The CDR3 loop spans 16 amino acids. Per the germline V gene, CDR1 is KGHSH and CDR2 is LQKENI. This CDR3 is CASSPRQSEYNSPLHF. As DNA, the CDR3 is TGTGCCAGCTCACCCCGACAGTCGGAGTATAATTCACCCCTCCACTTT.

V and J are TRBV27 and TRBJ1-2; no firm D call. Trimming removed 5 bases at V and 4 bases at J, with 14 bases between. Germline V CDR1 and CDR2: MNHEY, SMNVEV (reference sequence). This CDR3 spans 14 amino acids. CDR3 in amino acids: CASSTLRAGYGYTF. DNA of the CDR3: TGTGCCAGCAGTACCCTACGAGCGGGCTATGGCTACACCTTC.

This clonotype has more than one count but fewer than ten. The chain carries TRBV12-3 or TRBV12-4 and TRBJ1-1; perhaps TRBD1 as D (6 bases). Trimming took 6 bases from V and 4 from J, leaving 24 bases between them. The CDR3 loop spans 17 amino acids. DNA of the CDR3: TGTGCCAGCAGATCCTATCAGTTGGGGGGCGCGGTCACTGAAGCTTTCTTT. Protein sequence: CASRSYQLGGAVTEAFF.